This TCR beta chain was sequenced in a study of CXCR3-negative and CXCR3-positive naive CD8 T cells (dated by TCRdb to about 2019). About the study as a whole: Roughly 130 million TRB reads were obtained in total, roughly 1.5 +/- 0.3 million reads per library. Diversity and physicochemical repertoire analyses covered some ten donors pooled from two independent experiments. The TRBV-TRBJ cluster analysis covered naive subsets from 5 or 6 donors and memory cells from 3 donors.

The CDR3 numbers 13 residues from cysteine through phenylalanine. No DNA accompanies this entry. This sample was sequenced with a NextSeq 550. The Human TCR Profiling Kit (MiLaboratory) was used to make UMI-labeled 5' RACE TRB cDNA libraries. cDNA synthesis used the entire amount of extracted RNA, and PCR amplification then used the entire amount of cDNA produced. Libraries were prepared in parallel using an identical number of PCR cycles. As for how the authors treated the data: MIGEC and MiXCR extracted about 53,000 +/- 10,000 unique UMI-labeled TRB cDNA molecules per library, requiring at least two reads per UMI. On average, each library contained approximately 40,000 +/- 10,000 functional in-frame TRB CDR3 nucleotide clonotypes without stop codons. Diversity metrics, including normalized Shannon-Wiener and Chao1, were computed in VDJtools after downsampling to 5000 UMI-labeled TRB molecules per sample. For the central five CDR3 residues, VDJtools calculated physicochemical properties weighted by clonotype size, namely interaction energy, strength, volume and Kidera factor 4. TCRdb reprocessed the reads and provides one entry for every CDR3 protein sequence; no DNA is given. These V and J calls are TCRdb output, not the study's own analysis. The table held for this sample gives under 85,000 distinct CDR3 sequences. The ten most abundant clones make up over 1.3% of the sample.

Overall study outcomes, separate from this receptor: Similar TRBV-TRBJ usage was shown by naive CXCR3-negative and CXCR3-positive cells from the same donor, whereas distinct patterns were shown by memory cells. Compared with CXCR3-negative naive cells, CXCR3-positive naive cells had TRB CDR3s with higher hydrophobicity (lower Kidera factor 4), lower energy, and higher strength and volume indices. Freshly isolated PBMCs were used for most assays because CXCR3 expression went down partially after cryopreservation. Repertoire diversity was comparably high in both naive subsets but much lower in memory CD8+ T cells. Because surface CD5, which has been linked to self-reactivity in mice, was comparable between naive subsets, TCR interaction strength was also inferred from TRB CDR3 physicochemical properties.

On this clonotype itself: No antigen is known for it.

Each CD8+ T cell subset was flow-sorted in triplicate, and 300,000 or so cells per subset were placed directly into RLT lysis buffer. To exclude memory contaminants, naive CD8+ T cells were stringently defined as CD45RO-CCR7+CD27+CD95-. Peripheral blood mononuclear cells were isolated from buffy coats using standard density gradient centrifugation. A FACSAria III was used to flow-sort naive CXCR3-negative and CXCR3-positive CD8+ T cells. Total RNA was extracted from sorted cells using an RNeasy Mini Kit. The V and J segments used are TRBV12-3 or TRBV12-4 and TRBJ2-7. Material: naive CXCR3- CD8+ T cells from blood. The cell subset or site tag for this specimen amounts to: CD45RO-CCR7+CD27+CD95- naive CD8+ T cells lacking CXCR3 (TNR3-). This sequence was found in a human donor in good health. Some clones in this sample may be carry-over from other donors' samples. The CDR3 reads CASSWAEDYEQYF.